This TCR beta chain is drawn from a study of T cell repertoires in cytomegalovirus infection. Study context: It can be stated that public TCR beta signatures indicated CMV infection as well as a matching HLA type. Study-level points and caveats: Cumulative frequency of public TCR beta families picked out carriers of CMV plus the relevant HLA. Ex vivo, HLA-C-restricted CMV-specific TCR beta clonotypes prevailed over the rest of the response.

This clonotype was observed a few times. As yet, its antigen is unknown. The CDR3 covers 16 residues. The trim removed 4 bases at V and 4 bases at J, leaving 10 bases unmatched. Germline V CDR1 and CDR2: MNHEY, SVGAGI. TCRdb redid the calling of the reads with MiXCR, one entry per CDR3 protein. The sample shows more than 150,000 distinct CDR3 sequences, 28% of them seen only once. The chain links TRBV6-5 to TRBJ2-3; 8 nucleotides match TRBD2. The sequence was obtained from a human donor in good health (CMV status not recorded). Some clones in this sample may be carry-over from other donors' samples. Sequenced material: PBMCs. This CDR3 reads CASSSLGGEWADTQYF. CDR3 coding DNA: TGTGCCAGCAGTTCCCTCGGGGGGGAGTGGGCAGATACGCAGTATTTT.